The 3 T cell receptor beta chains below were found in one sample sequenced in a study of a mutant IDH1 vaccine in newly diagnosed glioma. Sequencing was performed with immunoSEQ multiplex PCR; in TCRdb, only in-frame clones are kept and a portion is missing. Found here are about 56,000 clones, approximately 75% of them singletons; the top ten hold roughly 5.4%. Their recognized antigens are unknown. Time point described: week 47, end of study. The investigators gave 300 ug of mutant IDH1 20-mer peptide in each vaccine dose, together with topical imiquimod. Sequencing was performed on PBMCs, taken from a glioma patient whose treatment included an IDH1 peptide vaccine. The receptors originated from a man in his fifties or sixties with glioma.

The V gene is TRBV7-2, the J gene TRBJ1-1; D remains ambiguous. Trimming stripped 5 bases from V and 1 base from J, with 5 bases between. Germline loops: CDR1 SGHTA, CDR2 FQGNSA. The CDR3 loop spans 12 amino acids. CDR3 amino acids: CASSRENTEAFF. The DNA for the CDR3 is TGTGCCAGCAGCCGGGAGAACACTGAAGCTTTCTTT. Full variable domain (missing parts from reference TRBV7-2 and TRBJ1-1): GAGVSQSPSNKVTEKGKDVELRCDPISGHTALYWYRQSLGQGLEFLIYFQGNSAPDKSGLPSDRFSAERTGGSVSTLTIQRTQQEDSAVYLCASSRENTEAFFGQGTRLTVV.

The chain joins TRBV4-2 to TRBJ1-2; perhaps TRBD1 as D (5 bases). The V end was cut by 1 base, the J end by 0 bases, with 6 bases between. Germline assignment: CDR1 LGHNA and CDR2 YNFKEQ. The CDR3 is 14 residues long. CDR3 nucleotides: TGTGCCAGCAGCCAAGTACAGGCTAACTATGGCTACACCTTC. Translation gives CASSQVQANYGYTF.

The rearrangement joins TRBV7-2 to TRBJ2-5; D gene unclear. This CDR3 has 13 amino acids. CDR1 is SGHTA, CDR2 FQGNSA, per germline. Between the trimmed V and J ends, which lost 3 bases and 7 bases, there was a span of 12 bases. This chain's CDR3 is CASSFGQEGTQYF. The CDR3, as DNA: TGTGCCAGCAGCTTTGGCCAAGAAGGGACCCAGTACTTC.